A single sample is the source of the 22 T cell receptor beta chains below, sequenced in a study of cytomegalovirus exposure and HLA in healthy donors. It was with 60 Vbeta and 13 Jbeta primers that the PCR ran. Assay used: immunoSEQ multiplex PCR; TCRdb lists only in-frame clones, some missing. The sample comprises 60,000 to 70,000 clones, 60% to 80% of which are singletons, and less than 20% rests with the top ten. Material: PBMCs. These receptors all come from a man in his forties in good health and CMV-seropositive.

This clone was picked up a small number of times. The chain carries TRBV7-9 and TRBJ2-1; 8 bases line up with TRBD2. This CDR3 region has 16 residues. V was clipped by 5 bases and J by 8 bases; unmatched bases: 14. Germline-derived CDR1 and CDR2 are SEHNR and FQNEAQ (reference sequence). The CDR3 sequence: CASSPKRRTGGDEQFF. The CDR3 DNA follows: TGTGCCAGCAGCCCCAAGCGAAGGACCGGGGGGGATGAGCAGTTCTTC.

This rearrangement joins TRBV2 to TRBJ1-1, with no clear D. Germline V gene lookup returns CDR1 SNHLY and CDR2 FYNNEI. V was pared by 4 bases and J by 5 bases, with 8 bases between. CDR3 length: 12 residues. The CDR3 coding sequence is TGTGCCAGCAGTGTAGGAGGTACTGAAGCTTTCTTT. Translating gives CASSVGGTEAFF.

V gene TRBV6-1 combines with J gene TRBJ1-1, with no clear D. The CDR3 is made up of 14 amino acids. Germline CDR1 and CDR2: MNHNS and SASEGT. Trimming stripped 2 bases from V and 2 bases from J, with 9 bases between. CDR3 DNA: TGTGCCAGCAGTGAATTCACCCTAAACACTGAAGCTTTCTTT. This sequence encodes CASSEFTLNTEAFF.

The chain employs TRBV18 and TRBJ1-2, with D uncertain. The V end lost 3 bases, the J end lost 6 bases, and 5 bases lay between the germline ends. This CDR3 is built from 11 residues. In germline, CDR1 is KGHSH, CDR2 LQKENI. The CDR3 coding sequence is TGTGCCAGCTCACCGTCGGATGGCTACACCTTC. This gives the protein CASSPSDGYTF. Full variable domain (remainder filled in from reference TRBV18 and TRBJ1-2): NAGVMQNPRHLVRRRGQEARLRCSPMKGHSHVYWYRQLPEEGLKFMVYLQKENIIDESGMPKERFSAEFPKEGPSILRIQQVVRGDSAAYFCASSPSDGYTFGSGTRLTVV.

This clone turned up a few times. The gene calls are TRBV4-2 and TRBJ2-2; TRBD2 matches at 14 bases. V was clipped by 4 bases and J by 7 bases; unmatched bases: 8. Germline CDR1 LGHNA, CDR2 YNFKEQ. This CDR3 has 17 residues. This CDR3 reads CASSLTSGGAIDGELFF. The CDR3 region has the DNA TGTGCCAGCAGCCTGACTAGCGGGGGGGCCATAGACGGGGAGCTGTTTTTT.

This chain connects TRBV6-5 to TRBJ1-4; tentative D call: TRBD1 (5 bases). Germline-derived CDR1 and CDR2 are MNHEY and SVGAGI. CDR3 length: 13 amino acids. Trimming left V 6 bases short and J 6 bases short, with 11 bases between. The CDR3 loop reads CASRGGGDEKLFF. CDR3 DNA sequence: TGTGCCAGCAGGGGGGGTGGGGATGAAAAACTGTTTTTT.

Comment on this clone: The same CDR3 is also encoded by other DNA sequences in this sample. V is TRBV10-3 and J is TRBJ1-1; D may be TRBD1 (5 bases). Trimming took 5 bases from V and 1 from J, leaving 17 bases between them. CDR1 ENHRY and CDR2 SYGVKD come from the germline V gene. This CDR3 is built from 16 residues. The CDR3, as DNA: TGTGCCATCAGTACCTTTCAGGGTCAGGCGAACACTGAAGCTTTCTTT. It is translated as CAISTFQGQANTEAFF.

This clone occurred a few times. The V gene is TRBV6-6, the J gene TRBJ2-1; the D gene is possibly TRBD2 (6 bases). This CDR3 is 12 amino acids long. V was shortened by 6 bases and J by 9 bases, with 12 bases between the two germline ends. Germline values: CDR1 MNHNY, CDR2 SVGAGI (reference sequence). CDR3 coding DNA: TGTGCCAGCAGGACTAGTACGGCTGAGCAGTTCTTC. Its protein product is CASRTSTAEQFF.

The CDR3 coding sequence is TGTGCCAGCAGCCAGTACCACGAGCAGTACTTC. It encodes CASSQYHEQYF. The chain uses TRBV7-2 and TRBJ2-7; no firm D call. The CDR3 length is 11 residues. Trimming cost V 5 bases and J 5 bases, with 7 bases left between them. In germline, CDR1 is SGHTA, CDR2 FQGNSA.

V usage is TRBV18 and J usage is TRBJ2-3; D is possibly TRBD2 (5 bases). This CDR3 spans 13 amino acids. CDR1 is KGHSH and CDR2 is LQKENI in the germline V gene. Trimming left V 3 bases short and J 2 bases short, with 6 bases between. This CDR3 reads CASSPGDTDTQYF. The CDR3 nucleotides read TGTGCCAGCTCACCGGGAGACACAGATACGCAGTATTTT.

The chain combines TRBV4-1 with TRBJ2-1; unclear D gene. The V and J ends lost 1 base and 3 bases respectively, with 7 bases between them. This CDR3 has 14 residues. Germline CDR1 MGHRA, CDR2 YSYEKL. CDR3 nucleotide sequence: TGCGCCAGCAGCCAAGTAGCTATCTACAATGAGCAGTTCTTC. Amino acid sequence: CASSQVAIYNEQFF.

The chain employs TRBV11-2 and TRBJ1-2; unclear D gene. Germline CDR1 SGHAT, CDR2 FQNNGV. Trimming took 0 bases from V and 8 from J, leaving 13 bases between them. This CDR3 has 14 residues. The CDR3 protein is CASSLDYAGGGYTF. The CDR3 nucleotides read TGTGCCAGCAGCTTAGATTACGCGGGAGGCGGCTACACCTTC.

The J gene is TRBJ2-2, the V gene TRBV6-5, with no clear D. Germline V gene sequence: CDR1 MNHEY, CDR2 SVGAGI. This CDR3 has 14 residues. V lost 7 bases and J 6 bases, leaving 15 bases between the germline ends. This CDR3 reads CASTHRRYSGELFF. DNA of the CDR3: TGTGCCAGCACCCACCGCCGGTATTCCGGGGAGCTGTTTTTT.

J is TRBJ2-7 and V is TRBV11-3; 7 nucleotides align to TRBD2. The trim removed 1 base at V and 2 bases at J, leaving 5 bases unmatched. The CDR3 consists of 15 residues. The germline V gene encodes CDR1 SGHNT and CDR2 YENEEA. The CDR3 DNA is TGTGCCAGCAGCTTAGGGGCTAGCGGAACCTACGAGCAGTACTTC. Protein sequence: CASSLGASGTYEQYF. Together with reference TRBV11-3 and TRBJ2-7, the CDR3 gives the full variable domain: EAGVVQSPRYKIIEKKQPVAFWCNPISGHNTLYWYLQNLGQGPELLIRYENEEAVDDSQLPKDRFSAERLKGVDSTLKIQPAELGDSAVYLCASSLGASGTYEQYFGPGTRLTVT.

The J gene is TRBJ1-2, the V gene TRBV15, with a tentative D call TRBD1 (6 bases). CDR3 size: 13 residues. Germline V gives CDR1 LNHNV, CDR2 YYDKDF (reference sequence). The V and J ends lost 4 bases and 8 bases respectively, with 14 bases between them. The CDR3 nucleotides are TGTGCCACCAGCACTACAGGGCGCTGGGGCTACACCTTC. The encoded protein is CATSTTGRWGYTF. Full variable domain (rest looked up from reference TRBV15 and TRBJ1-2): DAMVIQNPRYQVTQFGKPVTLSCSQTLNHNVMYWYQQKSSQAPKLLFHYYDKDFNNEADTPDNFQSRRPNTSFCFLDIRSPGLGDTAMYLCATSTTGRWGYTFGSGTRLTVV.

The V gene is TRBV7-2, the J gene TRBJ2-7; no clear D gene. This CDR3 has 16 residues. The V end lost 1 base, the J end lost 1 base, and 14 bases lay between the germline ends. Looked up from germline, CDR1 is SGHTA and CDR2 is FQGNSA. The CDR3 region has the DNA TGTGCCAGCAGCTTAGGGAGTCCCTCTACTTCCTACGAGCAGTACTTC. Encoded protein: CASSLGSPSTSYEQYF.

This clone has a handful of counts. The rearrangement uses TRBV2 and TRBJ2-1; 9 bases are a match to TRBD2. J gave up 3 bases and V 2 bases, and 2 bases lay outside the gene matches. CDR1 and CDR2 (germline): SNHLY, FYNNEI. CDR3 length equals 15 residues. This CDR3 is CASSELRGGYNEQFF. The CDR3 coding sequence is TGTGCCAGCAGTGAATTGCGGGGGGGCTACAATGAGCAGTTCTTC.

This chain connects TRBV4-3 to TRBJ2-3; no clear D. This CDR3 comprises 15 residues. Trimming removed 1 base from V and 0 bases from J, with 8 bases in between. CDR1 LGHNA and CDR2 YSLEER come from the germline V gene. The CDR3 DNA follows: TGCGCCAGCAGCCAAGTGGCGGCTAGCACAGATACGCAGTATTTT. Protein: CASSQVAASTDTQYF.

This rearrangement joins TRBV25-1 to TRBJ2-1; 10 bases fit TRBD2. Germline lookup yields CDR1 MGHDK and CDR2 SYGVNS. The V and J ends lost 1 base and 7 bases, in that order; junction bases with no gene match: 7. CDR3 length: 16 amino acids. This chain's CDR3 is CASSESSGGASNEQFF. Here the CDR3 DNA reads TGTGCCAGCAGTGAATCCAGCGGGGGGGCGTCGAATGAGCAGTTCTTC.

This chain uses TRBV9 with TRBJ2-1; 10 bases fit TRBD1. This CDR3 spans 13 amino acids. Germline V CDR1 and CDR2: SGDLS, YYNGEE. J gave up 7 bases and V 3 bases, and 1 base lay outside the gene matches. The CDR3 reads CASSAGQGNEQFF. In nucleotides, the CDR3 is TGTGCCAGCAGCGCGGGACAGGGGAATGAGCAGTTCTTC.

The chain combines TRBV9 with TRBJ1-1, with no clear D. Germline V gene sequence: CDR1 SGDLS, CDR2 YYNGEE. With 3 bases removed from V and 3 bases from J, the gap between germline ends came to 9 bases. There are 13 residues in the CDR3. The CDR3 reads CASSAHGYTEAFF. Written as DNA, the CDR3 is TGTGCCAGCAGCGCCCACGGGTACACTGAAGCTTTCTTT.

This sequence joins TRBV7-8 and TRBJ2-5; 10 bases fit TRBD2. Germline lookup yields CDR1 SGHVS and CDR2 FQNEAQ. CDR3 length: 16 amino acids. V was clipped by 7 bases and J by 5 bases; unmatched bases: 13. The CDR3 DNA sequence: TGTGCCAGCACTCTAGCGGGGGCCGCAGGGAGGGAGACCCAGTACTTC. As protein: CASTLAGAAGRETQYF.